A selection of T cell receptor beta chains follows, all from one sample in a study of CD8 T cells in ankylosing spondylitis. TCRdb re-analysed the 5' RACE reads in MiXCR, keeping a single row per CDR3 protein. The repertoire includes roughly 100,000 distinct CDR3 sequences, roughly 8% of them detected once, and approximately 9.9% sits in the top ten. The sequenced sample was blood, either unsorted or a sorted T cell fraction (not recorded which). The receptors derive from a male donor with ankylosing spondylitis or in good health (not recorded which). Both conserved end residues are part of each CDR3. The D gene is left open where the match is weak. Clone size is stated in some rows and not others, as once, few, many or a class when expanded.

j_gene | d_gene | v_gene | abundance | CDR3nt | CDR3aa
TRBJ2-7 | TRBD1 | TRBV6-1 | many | TGTGCCAGCAGTGAAGGCGGGACAGGTTCCTACGAGCAGTACTTC | CASSEGGTGSYEQYF
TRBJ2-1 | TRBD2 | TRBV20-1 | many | TGCAGTTTGACTAGCGCCGAGCTAAACTCCTACAATGAGCAGTTCTTC | CSLTSAELNSYNEQFF
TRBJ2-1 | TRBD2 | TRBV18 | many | TGTGCCAGCTCCCCATGGCCGGGACTAGTAGAGTTCTTC | CASSPWPGLVEFF
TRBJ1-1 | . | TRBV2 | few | TGTGCCAGCAGTGAAGAAAAGGGACTGAACACTGAAGCTTTCTTT | CASSEEKGLNTEAFF
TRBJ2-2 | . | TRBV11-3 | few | TGTGCCAGCAGCCCCTCAGGGGAGGCCGGGGAGCTGTTTTTT | CASSPSGEAGELFF
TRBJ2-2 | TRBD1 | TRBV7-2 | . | TGTGCCAGCAGCTCTAGACAGGGGGCGCCCGGGGAGCTGTTTTTT | CASSSRQGAPGELFF
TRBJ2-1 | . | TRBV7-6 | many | TGTGCCAGCAGCGCCTCTACCTACAATGAGCAGTTCTTC | CASSASTYNEQFF
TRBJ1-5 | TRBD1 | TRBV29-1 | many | TGCAGCGCAAGGACAGGGCGCGAGCAGCCCCAGCATTTT | CSARTGREQPQHF
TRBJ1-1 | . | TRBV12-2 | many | TGTGCAAGTCGCCCACCTAGGACAGGGATAAACACTGAAGCTTTCTTT | CASRPPRTGINTEAFF
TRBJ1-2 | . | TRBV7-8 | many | TGTGCCAGCTCAGCTTTCGGCTACGAGGGCGAATATGGCTACACCTTC | CASSAFGYEGEYGYTF